This TCR beta chain was found in a study of T cell responses to AZD1222 COVID-19 vaccine. The CDR3 consists of 14 residues. V was trimmed by 9 bases and J by 7 bases, leaving 18 bases between them. CDR1 and CDR2 (germline): KGHDR, SFDVKD. Profiled with immunoSEQ multiplex PCR; TCRdb holds only in-frame clones, not every one. There are more than 110,000 clones in the sample; less than 95% occur only once, and roughly 2.8% lies in the top ten. The input for sequencing was peripheral blood, taken on day 0 of AZD1222 vaccination. The sequence was obtained from an adult in good health. The chain recombines TRBV24-1 with TRBJ2-1; possible D gene TRBD2, 6 bases. The DNA for the CDR3 is TGTGCCACCCGAGACCGGGACTTCATGAATGAGCAGTTCTTC. Translated: CATRDRDFMNEQFF.